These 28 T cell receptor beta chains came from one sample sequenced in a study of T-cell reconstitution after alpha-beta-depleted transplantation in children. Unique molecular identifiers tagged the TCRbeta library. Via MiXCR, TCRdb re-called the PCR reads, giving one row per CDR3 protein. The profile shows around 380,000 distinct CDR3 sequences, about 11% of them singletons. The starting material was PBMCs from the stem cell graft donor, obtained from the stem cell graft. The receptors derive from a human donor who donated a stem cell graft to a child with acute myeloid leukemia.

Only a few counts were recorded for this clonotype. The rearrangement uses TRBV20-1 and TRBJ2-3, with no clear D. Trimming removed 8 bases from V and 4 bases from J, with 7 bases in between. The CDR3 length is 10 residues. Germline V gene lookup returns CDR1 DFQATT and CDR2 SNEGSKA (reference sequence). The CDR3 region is CSYLSDTQYF. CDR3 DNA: TGCAGTTATTTATCAGATACGCAGTATTTT.

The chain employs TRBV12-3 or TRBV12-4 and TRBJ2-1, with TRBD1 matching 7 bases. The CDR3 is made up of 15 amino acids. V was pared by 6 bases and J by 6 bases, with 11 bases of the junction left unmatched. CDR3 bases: TGTGCCAGCAGCAACCGTTCGACAGGGTCCAATGAGCAGTTCTTC. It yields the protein CASSNRSTGSNEQFF.

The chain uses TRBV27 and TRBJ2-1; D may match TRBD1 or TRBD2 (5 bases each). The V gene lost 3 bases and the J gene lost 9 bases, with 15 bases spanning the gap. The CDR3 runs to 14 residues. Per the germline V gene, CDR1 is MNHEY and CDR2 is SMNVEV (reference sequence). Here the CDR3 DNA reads TGTGCCAGCAGTTTTGGGACGTCGAGGATTGAGCAGTTCTTC. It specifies CASSFGTSRIEQFF.

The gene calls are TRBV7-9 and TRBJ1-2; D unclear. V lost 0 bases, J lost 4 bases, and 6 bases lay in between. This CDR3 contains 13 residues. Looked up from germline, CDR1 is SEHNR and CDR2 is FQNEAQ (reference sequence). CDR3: CASSLADGYGYTF. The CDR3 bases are TGTGCCAGCAGCTTAGCGGACGGCTATGGCTACACCTTC.

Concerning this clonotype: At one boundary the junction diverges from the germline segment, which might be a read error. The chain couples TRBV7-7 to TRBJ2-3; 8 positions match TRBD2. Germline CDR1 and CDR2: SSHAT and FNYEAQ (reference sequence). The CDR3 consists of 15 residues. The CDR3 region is CASSSGGGPGDTQYF. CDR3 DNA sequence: TGTGCTAGCAGCTCGGGGGGGGGCCCGGGAGATACGCAGTATTTT.

CDR3 coding DNA: TGTGCCAGCTCACCACTCCTTTTGACTAGCGGGGGGGCCGATGAGCAGTTCTTC. Translated: CASSPLLLTSGGADEQFF. The rearrangement links TRBV18 to TRBJ2-1; 14 bases fit TRBD2. V was pared by 1 base and J by 8 bases, with 10 bases of the junction left unmatched. Germline V gives CDR1 KGHSH, CDR2 LQKENI. CDR3 length: 18 residues. The entire variable domain, with the rest obtained from reference TRBV18 and TRBJ2-1, is as follows: NAGVMQNPRHLVRRRGQEARLRCSPMKGHSHVYWYRQLPEEGLKFMVYLQKENIIDESGMPKERFSAEFPKEGPSILRIQQVVRGDSAAYFCASSPLLLTSGGADEQFFGPGTRLTVL.

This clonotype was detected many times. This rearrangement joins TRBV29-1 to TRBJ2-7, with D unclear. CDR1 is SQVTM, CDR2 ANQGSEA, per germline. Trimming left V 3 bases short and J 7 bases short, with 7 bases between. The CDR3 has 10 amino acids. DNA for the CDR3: TGCAGCGTTGATGCCGGGGAGCAGTACTTC. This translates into CSVDAGEQYF.

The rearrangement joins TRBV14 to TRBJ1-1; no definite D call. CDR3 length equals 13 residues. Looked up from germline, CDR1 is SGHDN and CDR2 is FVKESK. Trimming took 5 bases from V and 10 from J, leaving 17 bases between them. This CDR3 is CASSRSKGLGAFF. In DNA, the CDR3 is TGTGCCAGCAGCAGATCTAAGGGATTGGGAGCTTTCTTT.

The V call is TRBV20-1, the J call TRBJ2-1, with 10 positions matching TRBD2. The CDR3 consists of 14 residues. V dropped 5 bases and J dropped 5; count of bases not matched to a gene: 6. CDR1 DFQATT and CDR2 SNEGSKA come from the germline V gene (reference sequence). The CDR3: CSAAKAGGHNEQFF. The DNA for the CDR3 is TGCAGTGCTGCAAAAGCGGGAGGGCACAATGAGCAGTTCTTC.

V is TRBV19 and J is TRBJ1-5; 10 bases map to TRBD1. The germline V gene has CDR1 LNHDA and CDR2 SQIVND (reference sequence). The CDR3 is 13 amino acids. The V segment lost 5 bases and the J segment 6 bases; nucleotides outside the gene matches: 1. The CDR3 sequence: CASSGTGAQPQHF. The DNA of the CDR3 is TGTGCCAGTAGTGGGACAGGGGCTCAGCCCCAGCATTTT.

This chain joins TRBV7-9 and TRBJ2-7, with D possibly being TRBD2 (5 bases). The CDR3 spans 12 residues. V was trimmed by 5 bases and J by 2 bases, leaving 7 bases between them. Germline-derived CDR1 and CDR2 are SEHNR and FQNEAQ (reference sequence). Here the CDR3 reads CASSAGAYEQYV. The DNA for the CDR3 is TGTGCCAGCAGCGCCGGGGCCTACGAGCAGTACGTC.

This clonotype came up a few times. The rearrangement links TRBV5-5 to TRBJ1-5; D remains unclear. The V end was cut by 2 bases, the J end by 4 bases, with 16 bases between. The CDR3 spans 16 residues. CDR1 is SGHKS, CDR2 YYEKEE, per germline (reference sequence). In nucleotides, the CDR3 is TGTGCCAGCAGCTTTTATGGGTCAGCCTCGAATCAGCCCCAGCATTTT. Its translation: CASSFYGSASNQPQHF.

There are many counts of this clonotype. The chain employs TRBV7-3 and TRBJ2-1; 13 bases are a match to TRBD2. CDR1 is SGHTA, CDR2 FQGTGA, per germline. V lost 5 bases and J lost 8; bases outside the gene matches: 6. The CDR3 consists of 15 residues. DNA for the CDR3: TGTGCCAGCAGCATACTAGCGGGGGGGTTGGATGAGCAGTTCTTC. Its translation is CASSILAGGLDEQFF. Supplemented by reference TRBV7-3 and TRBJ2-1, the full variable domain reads GAGVSQTPSNKVTEKGKYVELRCDPISGHTALYWYRQSLGQGPEFLIYFQGTGAADDSGLPNDRFFAVRPEGSVSTLKIQRTERGDSAVYLCASSILAGGLDEQFFGPGTRLTVL.

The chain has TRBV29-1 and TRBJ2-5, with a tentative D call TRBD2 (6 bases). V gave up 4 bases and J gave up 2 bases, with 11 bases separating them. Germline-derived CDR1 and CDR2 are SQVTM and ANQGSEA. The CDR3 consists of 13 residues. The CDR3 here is CSVGTGLQETQYF. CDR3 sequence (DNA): TGCAGCGTTGGTACAGGACTACAAGAGACCCAGTACTTC. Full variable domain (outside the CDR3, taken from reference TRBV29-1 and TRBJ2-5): SAVISQKPSRDICQRGTSLTIQCQVDSQVTMMFWYRQQPGQSLTLIATANQGSEATYESGFVIDKFPISRPNLTFSTLTVSNMSPEDSSIYLCSVGTGLQETQYFGPGTRLLVL.

CDR3 bases: TGTGCCAGCAGCTTAGCCCCCGACCGTACGGAGACCCAGTACTTC. Translating it yields CASSLAPDRTETQYF. The chain combines TRBV7-2 with TRBJ2-5; no firm D call. The CDR3 loop spans 15 amino acids. Germline lookup yields CDR1 SGHTA and CDR2 FQGNSA. The V end lost 0 bases, the J end lost 5 bases, and 13 bases lay between the germline ends. The full variable domain, rest sourced from reference TRBV7-2 and TRBJ2-5, is GAGVSQSPSNKVTEKGKDVELRCDPISGHTALYWYRQSLGQGLEFLIYFQGNSAPDKSGLPSDRFSAERTGGSVSTLTIQRTQQEDSAVYLCASSLAPDRTETQYFGPGTRLLVL.

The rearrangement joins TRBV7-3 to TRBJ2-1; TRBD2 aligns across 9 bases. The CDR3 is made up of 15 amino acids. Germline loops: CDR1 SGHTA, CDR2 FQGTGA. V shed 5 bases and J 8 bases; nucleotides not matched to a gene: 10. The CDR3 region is CASSPTGGGAYEQFF. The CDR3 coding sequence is TGTGCCAGCAGCCCCACAGGCGGGGGGGCCTATGAGCAGTTCTTC. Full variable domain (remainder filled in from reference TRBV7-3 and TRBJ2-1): GAGVSQTPSNKVTEKGKYVELRCDPISGHTALYWYRQSLGQGPEFLIYFQGTGAADDSGLPNDRFFAVRPEGSVSTLKIQRTERGDSAVYLCASSPTGGGAYEQFFGPGTRLTVL.

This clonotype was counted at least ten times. CDR3 DNA sequence: TGTGCCAGCAGCTTAGGTTTACTAGCGGGGCCCTACGAGCAGTACTTC. This sequence encodes CASSLGLLAGPYEQYF. The chain uses TRBV7-2 and TRBJ2-7, with 10 bases fitting TRBD2. The CDR3 length is 16 residues. CDR1 SGHTA and CDR2 FQGNSA come from the germline V gene. The V segment lost 1 base and the J segment 2 bases; nucleotides outside the gene matches: 5.

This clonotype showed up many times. The CDR3 DNA is TGTGCCAGCAGCCCCGACAGGGGCTCACCCCTCCACTTT. It encodes CASSPDRGSPLHF. The J gene is TRBJ1-6, the V gene TRBV18; 8 positions match TRBD1. This CDR3 has 13 residues. V shed 8 bases and J 10 bases; nucleotides not matched to a gene: 7. From germline, CDR1 is KGHSH and CDR2 LQKENI.

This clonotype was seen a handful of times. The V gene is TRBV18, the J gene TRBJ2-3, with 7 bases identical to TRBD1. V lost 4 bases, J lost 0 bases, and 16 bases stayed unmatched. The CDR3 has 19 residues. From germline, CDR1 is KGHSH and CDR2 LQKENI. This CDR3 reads CASSRDSSRRRTSTDTQYF. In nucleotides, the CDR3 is TGTGCCAGCTCACGGGACAGCTCCCGACGCCGAACTAGCACAGATACGCAGTATTTT.

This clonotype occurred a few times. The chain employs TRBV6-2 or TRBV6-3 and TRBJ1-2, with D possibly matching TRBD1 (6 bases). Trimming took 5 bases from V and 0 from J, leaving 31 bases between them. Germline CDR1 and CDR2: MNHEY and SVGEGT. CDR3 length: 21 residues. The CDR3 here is CASSPHLRGGRTPGANYGYTF. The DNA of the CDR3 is TGTGCCAGCAGTCCACACCTCAGGGGAGGAAGAACTCCCGGAGCTAACTATGGCTACACCTTC.

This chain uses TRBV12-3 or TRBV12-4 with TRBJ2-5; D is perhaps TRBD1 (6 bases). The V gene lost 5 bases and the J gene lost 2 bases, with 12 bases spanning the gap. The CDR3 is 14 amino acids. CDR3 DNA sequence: TGTGCCAGCAGTGAGTTACAGGGACAAGAGACCCAGTACTTC. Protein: CASSELQGQETQYF.

The CDR3 DNA reads TGCGCCAGCAGCCAAGAACCCCGAAGCAATACGCAGTATTTT. Encoded protein: CASSQEPRSNTQYF. V usage is TRBV4-1 and J usage is TRBJ2-3; unclear D gene. V lost 0 bases and J lost 7, with 11 bases in between. The CDR3 spans 14 residues. From germline, CDR1 is MGHRA and CDR2 YSYEKL.

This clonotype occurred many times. CDR3 nucleotide sequence: TGCAGCGTTGGGTGGCAGGGAACCCCCTACGAGCAGTACGTC. Translation: CSVGWQGTPYEQYV. The rearrangement joins TRBV29-1 to TRBJ2-7; weak D call: TRBD1 (5 bases). Per the germline V gene, CDR1 is SQVTM and CDR2 is ANQGSEA. Trimming stripped 4 bases from V and 2 bases from J, with 15 bases between. The CDR3 is made up of 14 amino acids.

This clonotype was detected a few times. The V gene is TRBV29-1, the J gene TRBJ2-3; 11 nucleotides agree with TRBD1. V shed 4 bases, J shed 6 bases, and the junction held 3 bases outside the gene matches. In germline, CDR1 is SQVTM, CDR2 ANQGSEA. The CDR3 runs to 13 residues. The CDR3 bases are TGCAGCGTTGGGACAGGGGGCATGGATACGCAGTATTTT. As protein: CSVGTGGMDTQYF.

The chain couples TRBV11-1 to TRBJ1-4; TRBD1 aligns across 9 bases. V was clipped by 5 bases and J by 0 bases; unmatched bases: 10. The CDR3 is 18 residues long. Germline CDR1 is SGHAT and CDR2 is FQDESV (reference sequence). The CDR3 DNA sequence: TGTGCCAGCAGCCTAGGGACAGGGAAGTTTGCAACTAATGAAAAACTGTTTTTT. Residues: CASSLGTGKFATNEKLFF.

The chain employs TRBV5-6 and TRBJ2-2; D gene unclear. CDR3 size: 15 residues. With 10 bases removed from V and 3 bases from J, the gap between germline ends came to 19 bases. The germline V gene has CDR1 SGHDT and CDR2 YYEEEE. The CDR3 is CACRRAGSYTGELFF. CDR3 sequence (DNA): TGTGCCTGCCGAAGGGCAGGCTCTTACACCGGGGAGCTGTTTTTT.

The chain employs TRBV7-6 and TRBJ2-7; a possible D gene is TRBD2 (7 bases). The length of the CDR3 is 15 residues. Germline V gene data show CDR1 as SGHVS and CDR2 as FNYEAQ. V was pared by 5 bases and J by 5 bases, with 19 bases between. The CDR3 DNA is TGTGCCAGCAGCCCCCGGTGGGGGGGCAGGGACGAGCAGTACTTC. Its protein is CASSPRWGGRDEQYF.

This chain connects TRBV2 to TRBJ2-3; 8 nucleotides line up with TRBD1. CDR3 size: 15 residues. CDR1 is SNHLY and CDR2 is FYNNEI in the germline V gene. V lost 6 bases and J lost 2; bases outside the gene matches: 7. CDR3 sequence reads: CASSLGQEDTDTQYF. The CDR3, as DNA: TGTGCCAGCAGCCTGGGACAGGAAGACACAGATACGCAGTATTTT.